This TCR beta chain came from a study of early T cells in non-severe SARS-CoV-2 infection. Overall study findings and caveats: CD4 and private specificities were missed by VDJdb matching, which favored anti-spike CD8 responses.

This clonotype showed up just a few times. Its antigen remains unknown. V lost 6 bases, J lost 7 bases, and 13 bases stayed unmatched. This CDR3 region has 16 residues. CDR1 is DFQATT and CDR2 is SNEGSKA in the germline V gene (reference sequence). Each single cDNA molecule received a unique molecular identifier. TCRdb passed the 5' RACE reads through MiXCR, listing each CDR3 protein once. The profile shows about 66,000 distinct CDR3 sequences, less than 20% of them singletons. Sequencing used whole blood, obtained at baseline. The source is an adult who was a healthcare worker with PCR-confirmed SARS-CoV-2 infection or an uninfected control (not recorded which). The chain uses TRBV20-1 and TRBJ2-1; TRBD2 agrees at 12 bases. This CDR3 reads CSAHHPSGGVQNEQFF. The CDR3 nucleotides read TGCAGTGCCCACCACCCTAGCGGGGGGGTCCAAAATGAGCAGTTCTTC.